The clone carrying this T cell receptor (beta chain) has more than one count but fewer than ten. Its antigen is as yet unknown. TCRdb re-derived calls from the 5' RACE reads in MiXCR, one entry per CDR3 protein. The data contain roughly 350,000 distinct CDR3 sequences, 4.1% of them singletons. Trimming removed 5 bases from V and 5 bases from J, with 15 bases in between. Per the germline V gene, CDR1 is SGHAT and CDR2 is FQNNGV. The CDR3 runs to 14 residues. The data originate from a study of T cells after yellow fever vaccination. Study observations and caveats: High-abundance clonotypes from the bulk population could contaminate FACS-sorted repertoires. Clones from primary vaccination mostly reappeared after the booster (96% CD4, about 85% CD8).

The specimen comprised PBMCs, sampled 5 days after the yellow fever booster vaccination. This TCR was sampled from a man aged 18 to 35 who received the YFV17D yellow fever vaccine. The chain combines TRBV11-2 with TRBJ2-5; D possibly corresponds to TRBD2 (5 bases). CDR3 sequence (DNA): TGTGCCAGCAGCCTCTACGGGGTTGTGGAGACCCAGTACTTC. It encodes CASSLYGVVETQYF.